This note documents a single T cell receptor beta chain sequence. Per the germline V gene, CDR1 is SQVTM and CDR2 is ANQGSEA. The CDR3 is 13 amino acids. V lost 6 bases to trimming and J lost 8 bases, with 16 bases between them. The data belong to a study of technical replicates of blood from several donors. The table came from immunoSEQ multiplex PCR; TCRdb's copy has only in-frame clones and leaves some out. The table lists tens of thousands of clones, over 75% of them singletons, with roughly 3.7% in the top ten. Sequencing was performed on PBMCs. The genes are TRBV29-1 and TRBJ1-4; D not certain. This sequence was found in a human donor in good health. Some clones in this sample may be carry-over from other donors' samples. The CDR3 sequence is CSVREVSGEKLFF. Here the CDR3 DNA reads TGCAGCGTGAGGGAGGTTTCTGGAGAAAAACTGTTTTTT.